The sequence of this T cell receptor beta chain was determined in a study of blood T cells in healthy people across ages. Germline V CDR1 and CDR2: SGHTA, FQGNSA. V lost 3 bases, J lost 6 bases, and 5 bases stayed unmatched. CDR3 length: 14 residues. PCR was performed a second time for roughly 7 to 11 cycles using a sample-barcoded 5' primer and a J-beta primer mix. In TCRdb, the 5' RACE reads were re-called with MiXCR into one record per CDR3 protein. The sample has roughly 720,000 distinct CDR3 sequences, roughly 53% seen once. Sample: blood. The V call is TRBV7-2, the J call TRBJ1-5, with TRBD1 identical over 7 bases. The sequence derives from an older man in good health. The DNA of the CDR3 is TGTGCCAGCAGCTTGGGGGACAGCGGTCAGCCCCAGCATTTT. This encodes CASSLGDSGQPQHF.